This TCR beta chain was sequenced in a study of blood T cells in healthy people across ages. V was shortened by 2 bases and J by 2 bases, with 9 bases between the two germline ends. This CDR3 contains 14 residues. Germline loops: CDR1 SGHDN, CDR2 FVKESK. General study points: Higher diversity, along with more naive CD4+ cells, distinguished long-lived donors from aged donors.

It was with a sample-barcoded 5' primer and a J-beta primer mix that a second PCR of roughly 7 to 12 cycles was run. Every cDNA was tagged by a template-switch adaptor with 12 random nucleotides. Via MiXCR, TCRdb re-called the 5' RACE reads, giving one row per CDR3 protein. The table records approximately 800,000 distinct CDR3 sequences, 20% to 30% of them present only once. The sample holds a few counts of this clonotype. Its antigen is unknown. These data were also reused for a study on T cells of mothers and their children. That report adds: For cDNA synthesis, the complete extracted RNA was used (about 1.4 ug per 15 ul). Using the M1S primer, the second PCR added sample barcodes along with 2-4 random nucleotides.

The sequenced sample consisted of blood. The source is a boy aged 5-17 years in good health. V is TRBV14 and J is TRBJ2-5, with TRBD2 as a possible D gene (6 bases). CDR3 sequence (DNA): TGTGCCAGCAGCCAACTGGGAGGACAAGAGACCCAGTACTTC. It is translated as CASSQLGGQETQYF.